The subject of this entry is one T cell receptor beta chain. A TCRbeta library incorporating unique molecular identifiers was prepared. TCRdb re-analysed the PCR reads in MiXCR, keeping a single row per CDR3 protein. The sample contains some 240,000 distinct CDR3 sequences, 9.7% of which appear only once. This sample is drawn from a study of T-cell reconstitution after alpha-beta-depleted transplantation in children. The sample here was PBMCs from the stem cell graft donor, taken from the stem cell graft. This sequence was found in a human donor who donated a stem cell graft to a child with SCID.

The CDR3 DNA reads TGTGCCAGCTCACCACGAATGGGGGACACTGAAGCTTTCTTT. It yields the protein CASSPRMGDTEAFF. The V call is TRBV18, the J call TRBJ1-1; D might be TRBD1 (5 bases). CDR3 length: 14 residues. V lost 1 base to trimming and J lost 3 bases, with 9 bases between them. From germline, CDR1 is KGHSH and CDR2 LQKENI.